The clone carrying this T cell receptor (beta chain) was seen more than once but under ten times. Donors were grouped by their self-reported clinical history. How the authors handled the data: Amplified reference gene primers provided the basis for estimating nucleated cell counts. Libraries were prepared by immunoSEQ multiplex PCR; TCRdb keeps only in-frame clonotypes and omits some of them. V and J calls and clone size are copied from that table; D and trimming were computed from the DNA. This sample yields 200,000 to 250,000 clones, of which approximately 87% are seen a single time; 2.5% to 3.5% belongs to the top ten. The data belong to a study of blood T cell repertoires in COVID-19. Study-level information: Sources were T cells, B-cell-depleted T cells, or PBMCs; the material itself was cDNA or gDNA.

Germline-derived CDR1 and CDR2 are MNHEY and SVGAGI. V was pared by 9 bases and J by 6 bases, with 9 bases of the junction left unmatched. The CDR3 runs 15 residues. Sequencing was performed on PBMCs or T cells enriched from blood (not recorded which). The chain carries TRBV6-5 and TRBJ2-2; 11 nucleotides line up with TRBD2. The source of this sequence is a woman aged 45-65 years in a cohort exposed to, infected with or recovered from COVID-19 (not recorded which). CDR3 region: CASSGGAVRAGELFF. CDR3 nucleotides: TGTGCCAGTAGCGGGGGGGCAGTCCGGGCCGGGGAGCTGTTTTTT.